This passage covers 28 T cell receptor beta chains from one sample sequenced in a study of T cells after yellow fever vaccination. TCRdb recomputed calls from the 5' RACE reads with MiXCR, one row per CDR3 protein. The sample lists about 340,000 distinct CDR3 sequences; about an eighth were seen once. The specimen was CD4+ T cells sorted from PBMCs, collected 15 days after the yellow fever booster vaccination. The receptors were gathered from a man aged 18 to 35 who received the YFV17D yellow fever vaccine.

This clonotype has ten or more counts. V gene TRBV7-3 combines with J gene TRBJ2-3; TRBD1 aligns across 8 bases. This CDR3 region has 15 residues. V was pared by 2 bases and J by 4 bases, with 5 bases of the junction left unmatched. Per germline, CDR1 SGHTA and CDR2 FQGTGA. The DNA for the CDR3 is TGTGCCAGCAGCTTACAGGGGGCGAGCTCAGATACGCAGTATTTT. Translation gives CASSLQGASSDTQYF.

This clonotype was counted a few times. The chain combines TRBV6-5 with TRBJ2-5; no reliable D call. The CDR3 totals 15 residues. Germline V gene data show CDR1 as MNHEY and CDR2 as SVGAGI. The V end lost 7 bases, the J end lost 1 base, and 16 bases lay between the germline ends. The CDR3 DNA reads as TGTGCCAGCATCGACCCGGTAGGCGGCCAAGAGACCCAGTACTTC. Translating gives CASIDPVGGQETQYF.

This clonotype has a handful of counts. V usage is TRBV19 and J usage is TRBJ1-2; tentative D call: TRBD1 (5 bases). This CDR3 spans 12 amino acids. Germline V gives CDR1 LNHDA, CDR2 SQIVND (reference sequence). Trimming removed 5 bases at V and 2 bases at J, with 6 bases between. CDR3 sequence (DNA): TGTGCCAGTAGTTGGGGGAACTATGGCTACACCTTC. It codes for CASSWGNYGYTF.

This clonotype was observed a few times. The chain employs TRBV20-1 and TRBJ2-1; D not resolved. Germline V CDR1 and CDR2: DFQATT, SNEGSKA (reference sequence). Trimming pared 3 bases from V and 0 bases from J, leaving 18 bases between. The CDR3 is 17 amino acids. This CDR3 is CSASTLVAWSSYNEQFF. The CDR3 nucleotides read TGCAGTGCTAGTACGCTGGTGGCGTGGAGCTCCTACAATGAGCAGTTCTTC.

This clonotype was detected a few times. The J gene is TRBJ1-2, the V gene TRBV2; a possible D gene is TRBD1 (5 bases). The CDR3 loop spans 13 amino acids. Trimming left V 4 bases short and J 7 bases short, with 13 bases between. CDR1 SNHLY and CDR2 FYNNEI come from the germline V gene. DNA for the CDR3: TGTGCCAGCAGTGTGGGGAGGGGAGGTGGCTACACCTTC. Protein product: CASSVGRGGGYTF.

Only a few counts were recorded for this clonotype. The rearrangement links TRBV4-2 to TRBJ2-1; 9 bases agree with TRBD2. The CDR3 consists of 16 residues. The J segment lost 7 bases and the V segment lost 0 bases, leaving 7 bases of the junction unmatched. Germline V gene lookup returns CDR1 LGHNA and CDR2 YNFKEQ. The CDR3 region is CASSQDPWAGGNEQFF. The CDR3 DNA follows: TGTGCCAGCAGCCAAGACCCATGGGCGGGGGGGAATGAGCAGTTCTTC.

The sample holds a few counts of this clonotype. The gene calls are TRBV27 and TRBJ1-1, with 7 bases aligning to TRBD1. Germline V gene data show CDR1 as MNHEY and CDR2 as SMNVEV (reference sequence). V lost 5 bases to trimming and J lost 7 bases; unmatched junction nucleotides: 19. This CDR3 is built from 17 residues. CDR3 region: CASSPPTGTTGKGEAFF. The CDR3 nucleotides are TGTGCCAGCAGTCCGCCGACAGGGACGACGGGGAAAGGTGAAGCTTTCTTT.

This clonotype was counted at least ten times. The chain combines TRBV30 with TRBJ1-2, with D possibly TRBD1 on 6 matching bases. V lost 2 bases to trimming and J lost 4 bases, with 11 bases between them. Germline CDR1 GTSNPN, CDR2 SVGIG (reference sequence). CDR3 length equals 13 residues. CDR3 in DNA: TGTGCCTGGAGTAGAGACAGGCCCTATGGCTACACCTTC. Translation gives CAWSRDRPYGYTF.

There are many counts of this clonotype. As DNA, the CDR3 is TGCGCCAGCAGCCAAGATCGAAGGTTTCTATCGTCGTATTCTGCTTTCTTT. Protein sequence: CASSQDRRFLSSYSAFF. V is TRBV4-3 and J is TRBJ1-1, with D unresolved. Trimming cost V 0 bases and J 11 bases, with 25 bases left between them. Germline loops: CDR1 LGHNA, CDR2 YSLEER. The CDR3 sequence is 17 residues long.

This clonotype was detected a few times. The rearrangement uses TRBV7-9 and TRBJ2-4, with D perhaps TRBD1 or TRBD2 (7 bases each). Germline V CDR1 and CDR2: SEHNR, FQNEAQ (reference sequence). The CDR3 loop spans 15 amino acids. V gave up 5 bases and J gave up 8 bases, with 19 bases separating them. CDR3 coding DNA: TGTGCCAGCAGCCAGGGGGGAGGGGCACCGGACATTCAGTACTTC. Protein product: CASSQGGGAPDIQYF.

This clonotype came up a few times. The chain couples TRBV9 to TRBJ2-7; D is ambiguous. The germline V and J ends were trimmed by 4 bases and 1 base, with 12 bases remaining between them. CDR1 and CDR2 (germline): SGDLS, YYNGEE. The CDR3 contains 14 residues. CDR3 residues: CASSPRAASYEQYF. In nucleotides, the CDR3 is TGTGCCAGCAGCCCCCGGGCCGCATCCTACGAGCAGTACTTC.

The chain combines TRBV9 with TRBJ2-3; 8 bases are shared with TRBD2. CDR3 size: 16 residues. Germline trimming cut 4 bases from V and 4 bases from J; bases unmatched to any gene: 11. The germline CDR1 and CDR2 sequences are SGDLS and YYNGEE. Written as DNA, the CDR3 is TGTGCCAGCAGCTATTCCCGGGGGGGACCATCAGATACGCAGTATTTT. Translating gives CASSYSRGGPSDTQYF.

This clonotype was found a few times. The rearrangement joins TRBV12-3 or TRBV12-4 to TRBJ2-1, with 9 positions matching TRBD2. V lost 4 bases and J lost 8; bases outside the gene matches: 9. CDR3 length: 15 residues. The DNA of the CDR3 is TGTGCCAGCAGTTCCGGCGGGGGGGCCAAGGATGAGCAGTTCTTC. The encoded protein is CASSSGGGAKDEQFF.

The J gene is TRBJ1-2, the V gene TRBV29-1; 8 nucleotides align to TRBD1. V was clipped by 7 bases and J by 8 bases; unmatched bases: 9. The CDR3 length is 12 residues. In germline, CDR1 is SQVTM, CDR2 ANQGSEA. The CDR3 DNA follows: TGCAGCGCGCGGTTCGGGACAGGAGGCTACACCTTC. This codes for CSARFGTGGYTF.

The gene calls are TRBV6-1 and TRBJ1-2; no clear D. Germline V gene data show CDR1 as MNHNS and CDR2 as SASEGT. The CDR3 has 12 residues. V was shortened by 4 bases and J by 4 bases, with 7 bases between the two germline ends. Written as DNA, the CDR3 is TGTGCCAGCAGTGCGCCGACCTATGGCTACACCTTC. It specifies CASSAPTYGYTF.

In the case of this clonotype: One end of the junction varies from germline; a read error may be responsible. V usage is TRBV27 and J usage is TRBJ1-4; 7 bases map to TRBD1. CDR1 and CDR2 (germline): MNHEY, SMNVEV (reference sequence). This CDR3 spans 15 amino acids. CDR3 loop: CASSSGQELNENLFF. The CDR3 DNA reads TGTGCCAGCAGTTCCGGACAGGAGCTTAATGAAAATCTGTTTTTT.

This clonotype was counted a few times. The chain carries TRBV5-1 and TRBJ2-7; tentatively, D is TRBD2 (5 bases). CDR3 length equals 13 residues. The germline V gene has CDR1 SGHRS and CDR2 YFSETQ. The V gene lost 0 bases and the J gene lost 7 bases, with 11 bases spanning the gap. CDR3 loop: CASSLGGSQEQYV. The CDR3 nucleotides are TGCGCCAGCAGCTTGGGAGGGAGCCAGGAGCAGTACGTC.

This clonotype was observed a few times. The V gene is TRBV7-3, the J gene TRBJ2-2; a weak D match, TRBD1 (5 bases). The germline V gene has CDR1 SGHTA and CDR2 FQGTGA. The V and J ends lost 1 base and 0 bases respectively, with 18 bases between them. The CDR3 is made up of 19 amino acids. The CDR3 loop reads CASSLRAGSSTANTGELFF. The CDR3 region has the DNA TGTGCCAGCAGCTTAAGGGCAGGGTCCTCTACCGCGAACACCGGGGAGCTGTTTTTT.

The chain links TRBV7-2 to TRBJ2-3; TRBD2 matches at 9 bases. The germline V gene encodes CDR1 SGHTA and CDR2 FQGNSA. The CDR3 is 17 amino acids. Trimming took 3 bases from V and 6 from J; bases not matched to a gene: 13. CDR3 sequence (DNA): TGTGCCAGCAGCTTCCATAAAGCGGGGGGAAGGCCGGATACGCAGTATTTT. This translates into CASSFHKAGGRPDTQYF.

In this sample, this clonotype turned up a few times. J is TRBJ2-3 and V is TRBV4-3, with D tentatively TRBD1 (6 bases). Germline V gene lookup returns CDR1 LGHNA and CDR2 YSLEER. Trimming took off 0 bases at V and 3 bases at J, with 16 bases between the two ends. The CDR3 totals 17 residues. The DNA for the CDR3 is TGCGCCAGCAGCCAAGACGTCCCAGGGGTAGGGACAGATACGCAGTATTTT. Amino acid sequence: CASSQDVPGVGTDTQYF.

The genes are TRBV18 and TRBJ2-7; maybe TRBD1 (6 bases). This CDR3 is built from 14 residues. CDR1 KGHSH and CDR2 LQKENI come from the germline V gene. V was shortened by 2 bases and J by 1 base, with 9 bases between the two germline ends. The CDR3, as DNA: TGTGCCAGCTCACCAGGTGACAGGTCCTACGAGCAGTACGTC. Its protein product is CASSPGDRSYEQYV.

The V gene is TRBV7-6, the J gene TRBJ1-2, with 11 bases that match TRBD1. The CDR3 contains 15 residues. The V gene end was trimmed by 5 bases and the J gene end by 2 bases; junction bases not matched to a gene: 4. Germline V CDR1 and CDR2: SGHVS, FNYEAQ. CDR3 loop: CASSRRDRGNYGYTF. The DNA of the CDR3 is TGTGCCAGCAGCCGCCGGGACAGGGGGAACTATGGCTACACCTTC.

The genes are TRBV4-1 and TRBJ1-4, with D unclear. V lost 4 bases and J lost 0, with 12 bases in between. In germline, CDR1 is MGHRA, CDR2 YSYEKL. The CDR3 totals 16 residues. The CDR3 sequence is CASSRRGTSTNEKLFF. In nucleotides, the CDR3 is TGCGCCAGCAGCCGGCGGGGAACATCAACTAATGAAAAACTGTTTTTT.

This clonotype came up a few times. CDR3 nucleotides: TGTGCCGGACGACAGGGGGCGGTCACCGGGGAGCTGTTTTTT. Amino acid sequence: CAGRQGAVTGELFF. This rearrangement joins TRBV6-2 or TRBV6-3 to TRBJ2-2; 10 bases fit TRBD1. V lost 11 bases to trimming and J lost 4 bases; unmatched junction nucleotides: 7. CDR1 is MNHEY and CDR2 is SVGEGT in the germline V gene. The CDR3 covers 14 residues.

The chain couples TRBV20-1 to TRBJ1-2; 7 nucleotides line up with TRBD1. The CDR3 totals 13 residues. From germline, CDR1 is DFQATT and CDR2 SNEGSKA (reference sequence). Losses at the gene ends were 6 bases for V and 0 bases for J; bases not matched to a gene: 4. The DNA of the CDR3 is TGCAGTGCCCCGGGACAGACTAACTATGGCTACACCTTC. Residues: CSAPGQTNYGYTF.

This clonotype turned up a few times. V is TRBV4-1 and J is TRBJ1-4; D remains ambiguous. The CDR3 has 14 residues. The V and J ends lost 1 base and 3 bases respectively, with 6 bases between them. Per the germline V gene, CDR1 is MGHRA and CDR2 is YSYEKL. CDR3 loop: CASSQVTSNEKLFF. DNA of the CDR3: TGCGCCAGCAGCCAAGTCACCTCTAATGAAAAACTGTTTTTT.

The CDR3 region has the DNA TGCGCCAGCAGCCAGAAAGGAGCCTGGACAGATACGCAGTATTTT. Encoded protein: CASSQKGAWTDTQYF. The V and J genes are TRBV4-3 and TRBJ2-3, with no clear D. From germline, CDR1 is LGHNA and CDR2 YSLEER. CDR3 length equals 15 residues. Trimming pared 3 bases from V and 3 bases from J, leaving 13 bases between.

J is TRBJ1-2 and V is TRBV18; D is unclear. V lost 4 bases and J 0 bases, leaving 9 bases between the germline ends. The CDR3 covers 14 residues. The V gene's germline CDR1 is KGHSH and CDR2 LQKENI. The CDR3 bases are TGTGCCAGCTCACAGATGAGGGCTAACTATGGCTACACCTTC. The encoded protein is CASSQMRANYGYTF.